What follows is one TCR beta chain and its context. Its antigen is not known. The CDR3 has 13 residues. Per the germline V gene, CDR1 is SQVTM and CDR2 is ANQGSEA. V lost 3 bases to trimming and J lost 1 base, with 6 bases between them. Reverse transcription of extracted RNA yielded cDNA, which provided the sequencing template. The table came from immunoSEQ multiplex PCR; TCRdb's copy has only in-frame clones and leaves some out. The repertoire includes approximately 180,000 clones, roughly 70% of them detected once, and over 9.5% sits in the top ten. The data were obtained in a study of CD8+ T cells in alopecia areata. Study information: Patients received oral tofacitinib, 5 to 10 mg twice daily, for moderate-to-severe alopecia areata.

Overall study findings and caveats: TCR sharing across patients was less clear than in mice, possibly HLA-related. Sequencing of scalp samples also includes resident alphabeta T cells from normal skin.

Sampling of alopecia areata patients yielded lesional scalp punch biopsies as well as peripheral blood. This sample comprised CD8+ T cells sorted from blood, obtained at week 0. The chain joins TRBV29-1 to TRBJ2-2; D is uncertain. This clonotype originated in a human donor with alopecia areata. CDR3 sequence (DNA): TGCAGCGTTGAGACGGTGAACACCGGGGAGCTGTTTTTT. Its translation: CSVETVNTGELFF.